These T cell receptor beta chains were read from a single sample in a study of cytomegalovirus exposure and HLA in healthy donors. Assay used: immunoSEQ multiplex PCR; TCRdb lists only in-frame clones, some missing. The sample comprises some 120,000 clones, approximately 70% of which are singletons, and approximately 4.3% rests with the top ten. Sequenced input: PBMCs. These TCRs come from a man aged 60 to 69 in good health and CMV-seropositive. CDR3s include the opening cysteine and the closing phenylalanine or tryptophan. The D gene is left open where the match is weak. A clone size is listed for some rows: how often the clone was seen (once, few, many), or a class if it is expanded.

D,size,J,V,CDR3,DNA
TRBD2,NA,TRBJ2-7,TRBV30,CAFDLKTSGVYEQYF,TGTGCCTTTGACCTGAAGACTAGCGGGGTCTACGAGCAGTACTTC
NA,NA,TRBJ1-4,TRBV7-3,CASSPQRTPTNEKLFF,TGTGCCAGCAGCCCCCAGCGAACCCCAACTAATGAAAAACTGTTTTTT
NA,NA,TRBJ1-5,TRBV12-5,CATSVGGNQPQHF,TGTGCTACGTCCGTGGGGGGGAATCAGCCCCAGCATTTT
NA,NA,TRBJ1-5,TRBV9,CASSVGAGNQPQHF,TGTGCCAGCAGCGTAGGGGCAGGGAATCAGCCCCAGCATTTT
TRBD2,NA,TRBJ2-3,TRBV18,CASSLTLGGSDTQYF,TGTGCCAGCTCACTTACGTTGGGAGGGTCAGATACGCAGTATTTT
NA,NA,TRBJ2-7,TRBV10-3,CAIYRETMNEQYF,TGTGCCATCTACAGGGAAACGATGAACGAGCAGTACTTC
NA,NA,TRBJ1-6,TRBV2,CASKPPNSPLHF,TGTGCCAGCAAGCCCCCTAATTCACCCCTCCACTTT
TRBD1,few,TRBJ2-2,TRBV5-1,CASKGDRVINTGELFF,TGCGCCAGCAAAGGAGACAGGGTTATTAACACCGGGGAGCTGTTTTTT
NA,NA,TRBJ2-1,TRBV6-1,CASIPPGANNEQFF,TGTGCCAGCATTCCCCCAGGGGCCAACAATGAGCAGTTCTTC
NA,NA,TRBJ2-7,TRBV27,CASSRAYEQYF,TGTGCCAGCAGTCGGGCCTACGAGCAGTACTTC
TRBD2,NA,TRBJ2-2,TRBV7-3,CASSLGATSGTGELFF,TGTGCCAGCAGCTTAGGAGCAACTAGCGGCACCGGGGAGCTGTTTTTT
TRBD1,NA,TRBJ1-1,TRBV9,CASSPRTGAWDTEAFF,TGTGCCAGCAGCCCTCGGACAGGGGCCTGGGACACTGAAGCTTTCTTT
NA,NA,TRBJ1-2,TRBV6-6,CASSYFGGVSGYTF,TGTGCCAGCAGTTACTTCGGGGGAGTGAGCGGCTACACCTTC
NA,NA,TRBJ2-6,TRBV19,CASSTPWGRGANVLTF,TGTGCCAGTAGTACCCCTTGGGGGCGGGGGGCCAACGTCCTGACTTTC
TRBD1,once,TRBJ1-4,TRBV2,CASSAGTGVEKLFF,TGTGCCAGCAGTGCCGGGACAGGGGTTGAAAAACTGTTTTTT
NA,NA,TRBJ1-2,TRBV13,CASSFSGYGYTF,TGTGCCAGCAGCTTTAGTGGCTATGGCTACACCTTC
NA,NA,TRBJ2-5,TRBV9,CASSVAGNHGETQYF,TGTGCCAGCAGCGTAGCCGGAAACCACGGGGAGACCCAGTACTTC
NA,few,TRBJ2-3,TRBV7-6,CASRGGDTQYF,TGTGCCAGCAGAGGGGGAGATACGCAGTATTTT
NA,NA,TRBJ1-4,TRBV5-1,CASGGMNEKLFF,TGCGCCAGCGGCGGGATGAATGAAAAACTGTTTTTT
TRBD2,NA,TRBJ2-2,TRBV5-1,CASSLEAGITGELFF,TGCGCCAGCAGCTTGGAAGCGGGGATCACCGGGGAGCTGTTTTTT
NA,NA,TRBJ2-1,TRBV9,CASSPTGQQDNEQFF,TGTGCCAGCAGCCCGACGGGCCAACAGGACAATGAGCAGTTCTTC
NA,NA,TRBJ1-1,TRBV2,CASSPRVSHTEAFF,TGTGCCAGCAGTCCCCGGGTCTCACACACTGAAGCTTTCTTT
TRBD2,NA,TRBJ2-3,TRBV10-1,CASSERSTSGGLDTQYF,TGCGCCAGCAGTGAGAGGTCGACTAGCGGGGGTTTAGATACGCAGTATTTT
TRBD1,NA,TRBJ2-7,TRBV6-1,CASSAVTGDEQYF,TGTGCCAGCAGTGCTGTTACAGGGGACGAGCAGTACTTC
NA,once,TRBJ1-5,TRBV6-5,CASSSGSSNQPQHF,TGTGCCAGCAGTTCAGGGTCGAGTAATCAGCCCCAGCATTTT
TRBD1,NA,TRBJ1-1,TRBV29-1,CSVVGTGLPEAFF,TGCAGCGTTGTTGGGACAGGGCTGCCTGAAGCTTTCTTT
TRBD2,few,TRBJ2-3,TRBV4-1,CASSQSPFVKRGKDTQYF,TGCGCCAGCAGCCAATCACCTTTCGTAAAGCGGGGGAAAGATACGCAGTATTTT
NA,NA,TRBJ2-2,TRBV15,CATRGRGELFF,TGTGCCACCCGCGGCCGAGGGGAGCTGTTTTTT
NA,NA,TRBJ1-6,TRBV27,CASSFSVYNSPLHF,TGTGCCAGCAGTTTTTCGGTCTATAATTCACCCCTCCACTTT
TRBD1,once,TRBJ2-1,TRBV6-1,CASSRAGGAYNEQFF,TGTGCCAGCAGCAGGGCAGGGGGCGCCTACAATGAGCAGTTCTTC
TRBD1,few,TRBJ1-3,TRBV27,CASSFPDRVNTIYF,TGTGCCAGCAGTTTCCCCGACAGGGTAAACACCATATATTTT
TRBD1,NA,TRBJ2-5,TRBV7-9,CASSTGQQETQYF,TGTGCCAGCAGCACGGGACAGCAAGAGACCCAGTACTTC
NA,once,TRBJ1-4,TRBV6-6,CASSRSPPGEKLFF,TGTGCCAGCAGTCGGAGTCCGCCGGGGGAAAAACTGTTTTTT
NA,NA,TRBJ1-1,TRBV15,CATSSQADRTEAFF,TGTGCCACCAGCAGCCAAGCCGACAGAACCGAAGCTTTCTTT
NA,NA,TRBJ1-2,TRBV5-1,CASSLFPGLEGYTF,TGCGCCAGCAGCTTGTTCCCAGGGTTAGAGGGCTACACCTTC
NA,NA,TRBJ2-3,TRBV7-2,CASSLGGVTDTQYF,TGTGCCAGCAGCTTAGGGGGGGTCACAGATACGCAGTATTTT
NA,NA,TRBJ2-7,TRBV10-2,CASSEQARYEQYF,TGCGCCAGCAGTGAGCAAGCACGCTACGAGCAGTACTTC
NA,NA,TRBJ1-1,TRBV6-1,CASSEAAEVNTEAFF,TGTGCCAGCAGTGAAGCTGCGGAGGTGAACACTGAAGCTTTCTTT
NA,NA,TRBJ1-4,TRBV28,CASRLGGGEGEKLFF,TGTGCCAGCAGACTCGGGGGAGGGGAAGGTGAAAAACTGTTTTTT
NA,NA,TRBJ2-3,TRBV6-5,CASSYEAGSTDTQYF,TGTGCCAGCAGTTACGAGGCTGGGTCCACAGATACGCAGTATTTT
NA,few,TRBJ2-5,TRBV7-7,CASSPTGAREETQYF,TGTGCTAGCAGCCCTACTGGGGCTAGAGAAGAGACCCAGTACTTC
NA,NA,TRBJ1-3,TRBV30,CAWNPRTVSGNTIYF,TGTGCCTGGAATCCGCGGACAGTCTCTGGAAACACCATATATTTT
TRBD2,NA,TRBJ2-5,TRBV4-1,CASSFGLAGEETQYF,TGCGCCAGCAGCTTCGGACTAGCGGGGGAAGAGACCCAGTACTTC
NA,NA,TRBJ2-1,TRBV19,CATTTGQRLRNEQFF,TGTGCCACCACTACCGGACAGCGACTACGGAATGAGCAGTTCTTC
TRBD1,NA,TRBJ1-5,TRBV10-3,CAISEGAGGGQPQHF,TGTGCCATCAGTGAGGGGGCAGGGGGAGGTCAGCCCCAGCATTTT
TRBD1,NA,TRBJ2-3,TRBV5-4,CASSGGQGRGTQYF,TGTGCCAGCAGCGGGGGACAGGGTCGTGGTACGCAGTATTTT
NA,NA,TRBJ1-6,TRBV2,CASSEFSGRNSPLHF,TGTGCCAGCAGTGAATTTTCAGGGCGCAATTCACCCCTCCACTTT
TRBD1,NA,TRBJ1-2,TRBV9,CASSANMDRGNYGYTF,TGTGCCAGCAGCGCGAATATGGACAGGGGTAACTATGGCTACACCTTC
TRBD2,NA,TRBJ2-5,TRBV11-2,CASSLGTTSGGYGETQYF,TGTGCCAGCAGCTTAGGGACGACTAGCGGGGGTTACGGAGAGACCCAGTACTTC
TRBD1,NA,TRBJ1-1,TRBV5-1,CASSLVYPGQGPAFF,TGCGCCAGCAGCTTGGTCTATCCAGGACAGGGGCCAGCTTTCTTT
NA,NA,TRBJ2-2,TRBV11-3,CASSVLQGSGELFF,TGTGCCAGCAGCGTACTCCAGGGATCAGGGGAGCTGTTTTTT
TRBD1,few,TRBJ1-4,TRBV5-1,CASSQARTGSEKLFF,TGCGCCAGCAGTCAAGCTAGGACAGGGAGTGAAAAACTGTTTTTT